This entry features one T cell receptor beta chain sequence. V lost 6 bases, J lost 6 bases, and 7 bases stayed unmatched. The germline V gene encodes CDR1 KGHSH and CDR2 LQKENI. The CDR3 is 15 amino acids. These data come from a study of T cell changes during pregnancy in multiple sclerosis. This table comes from immunoSEQ multiplex PCR, and its TCRdb copy is limited to in-frame clones, with some not included. Of some 41,000 clones detected, around 90% appear once; the ten largest clones hold approximately 11%. V gene TRBV18 combines with J gene TRBJ2-3, with TRBD2 identical over 12 bases. This specimen was CD8+ T cells from peripheral blood mononuclear cells, taken in the first trimester of pregnancy. The sequence was obtained from a female donor with multiple sclerosis, enrolled in a pregnancy study. CDR3 sequence (DNA): TGTGCCAGCTCTGCCGAAGGACTAGCGGGGGATACGCAGTATTTT. Translating it yields CASSAEGLAGDTQYF.